The 7 T cell receptor beta chains below come from one sample, sequenced in a study of metastatic and nonmetastatic thyroid tumors. TCRdb reprocessed the PCR reads via MiXCR. The table records 40,000 or so clones, around a fifth of them present only once. No treatment of any kind had been given to any patient before thyroid surgery. The specimen sequenced was blood. These TCRs come from a female donor with papillary thyroid cancer or a benign thyroid nodule (not recorded which). Some clones in this sample may be carry-over from other donors' samples.

Regarding this clone: This may stem from a read error, because a much larger clone lies one nucleotide away. This chain links TRBV5-5 with TRBJ2-1, with 7 positions matching TRBD1. CDR3 size: 12 residues. Germline lookup yields CDR1 SGHKS and CDR2 YYEKEE (reference sequence). CDR3 sequence (DNA): TGTGCCAGCAGCGGGACAGTCAATGAGCATTTCTTC. Its protein product is CASSGTVNEHFF.

The chain uses TRBV19 and TRBJ1-5; 8 bases match TRBD1. V shed 9 bases and J 1 base; nucleotides not matched to a gene: 11. Looked up from germline, CDR1 is LNHDA and CDR2 is SQIVND (reference sequence). This CDR3 contains 16 residues. The DNA of the CDR3 is TGTGCCAGCTCCACAGGGGGGTATACGAGCAATCAGCCCCAGCATTTT. This translates into CASSTGGYTSNQPQHF.

The gene calls are TRBV6-1 and TRBJ1-1; no reliable D call. Per germline, CDR1 MNHNS and CDR2 SASEGT. Trimming stripped 6 bases from V and 4 bases from J, with 12 bases between. This CDR3 is 13 amino acids long. The CDR3 nucleotides are TGTGCCAGCAGATCATACACACGCACTGAAGCTTTCTTT. As protein: CASRSYTRTEAFF.

This clone was recorded many times. This chain links TRBV2 with TRBJ2-1; D remains ambiguous. V gave up 2 bases and J gave up 0 bases, with 8 bases separating them. The CDR3 covers 15 residues. Germline-derived CDR1 and CDR2 are SNHLY and FYNNEI. CDR3 bases: TGTGCCAGCAGTGAAAGGGTGAGCTCCTACAATGAGCAGTTCTTC. This translates into CASSERVSSYNEQFF.

Turning to this clone: Relative to the germline gene, one junction end is altered; a read error may explain this. The V and J genes are TRBV25-1 and TRBJ2-7; tentatively, D is TRBD2 (6 bases). CDR1 and CDR2 (germline): MGHDK, SYGVNS. This CDR3 region has 15 residues. The CDR3 loop reads CASSATNRGTYEKYF. In nucleotides, the CDR3 is TGTGCCAGCAGTGCAACCAACAGAGGGACTTACGAGAAGTACTTC.

CDR3 sequence (DNA): TGTGCCAACAAATCAGGGGGGTCGGCCTACGAGCAGTACTTC. This gives the protein CANKSGGSAYEQYF. This chain connects TRBV18 to TRBJ2-7; possibly TRBD1 for D (7 bases). The CDR3 covers 14 residues. Trimming removed 10 bases at V and 2 bases at J, with 18 bases between. Germline CDR1 and CDR2: KGHSH and LQKENI. The full variable domain, with the rest looked up from reference TRBV18 and TRBJ2-7, is NAGVMQNPRHLVRRRGQEARLRCSPMKGHSHVYWYRQLPEEGLKFMVYLQKENIIDESGMPKERFSAEFPKEGPSILRIQQVVRGDSAAYFCANKSGGSAYEQYFGPGTRLTVT.

Of note for this clone: Additional DNA sequences in this sample encode the identical CDR3. The chain employs TRBV4-1 and TRBJ2-7; 8 nucleotides match TRBD1. The CDR3 extends over 14 amino acids. J was trimmed by 5 bases and V by 4 bases; bases with no gene match: 7. Germline lookup yields CDR1 MGHRA and CDR2 YSYEKL. CDR3 nucleotide sequence: TGCGCCAGCAGCCTCGCCGGGACAGGAGACGAGCAGTACTTC. It specifies CASSLAGTGDEQYF.